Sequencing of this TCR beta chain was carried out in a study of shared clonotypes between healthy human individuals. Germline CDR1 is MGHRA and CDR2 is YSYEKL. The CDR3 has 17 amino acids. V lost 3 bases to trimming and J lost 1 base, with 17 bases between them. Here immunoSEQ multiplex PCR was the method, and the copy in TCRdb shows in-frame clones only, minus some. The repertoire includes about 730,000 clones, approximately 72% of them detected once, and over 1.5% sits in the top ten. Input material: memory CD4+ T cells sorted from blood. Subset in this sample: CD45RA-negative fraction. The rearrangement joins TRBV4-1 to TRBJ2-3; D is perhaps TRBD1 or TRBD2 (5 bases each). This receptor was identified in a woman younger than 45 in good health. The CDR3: CASSQRGFAGGTDTQYF. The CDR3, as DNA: TGCGCCAGCAGCCAGAGGGGCTTTGCCGGGGGCACAGATACGCAGTATTTT.